The sequence of this TCR beta chain was determined in a study of OX40 agonist ivuxolimab in advanced cancers. This CDR3 spans 16 amino acids. V lost 1 base to trimming and J lost 3 bases; unmatched junction nucleotides: 10. Germline V lookup: CDR1 GTSNPN, CDR2 SVGIG (reference sequence). Generated by immunoSEQ multiplex PCR, the TCRdb table keeps only in-frame clones and is missing some. There are 26,000 or so clones in the sample; around nine tenths occur only once, and 22% lies in the top ten. The TCR comes from an adult with an advanced solid tumor such as melanoma, head and neck, liver or kidney cancer. The genes are TRBV30 and TRBJ2-3, with TRBD2 identical over 7 bases. The material sequenced was CD4+ or CD8+ T cells sorted from blood, taken in a trial of the OX40 agonist ivuxolimab. The CDR3 here is CAWSEGLGGSTDTQYF. The CDR3 nucleotides are TGTGCCTGGAGTGAAGGGTTGGGCGGGAGTACAGATACGCAGTATTTT.